This T cell receptor beta chain is from a study of blood T cell repertoires in COVID-19. Study overall: Whether acute or convalescent, the COVID-19 samples came from the United States, Italy and Spain. Sample material is recorded as cDNA or gDNA derived from T cells, B-cell-depleted T cells, or PBMCs.

Trimming took 5 bases from V and 8 from J, leaving 6 bases between them. The CDR3 has 10 amino acids. Germline loops: CDR1 SGHAT, CDR2 FQNNGV. This clone was seen once. Source study methods: Counts of nucleated cells, estimated from reference gene primer amplification, were obtained. Produced via immunoSEQ multiplex PCR; TCRdb's table is partial and in-frame only. V and J calls and clone size are copied from that table; D and trimming were computed from the DNA. Among 20,000 to 25,000 clones listed, about three quarters were seen once. The specimen was peripheral blood. V is TRBV11-2 and J is TRBJ1-1, with D unclear. The origin of this receptor is a man aged 55 to 70 with active COVID-19. CDR3 in amino acids: CASSGTEAFF. The CDR3 region has the DNA TGTGCCAGCAGCGGCACGGAAGCTTTCTTT.